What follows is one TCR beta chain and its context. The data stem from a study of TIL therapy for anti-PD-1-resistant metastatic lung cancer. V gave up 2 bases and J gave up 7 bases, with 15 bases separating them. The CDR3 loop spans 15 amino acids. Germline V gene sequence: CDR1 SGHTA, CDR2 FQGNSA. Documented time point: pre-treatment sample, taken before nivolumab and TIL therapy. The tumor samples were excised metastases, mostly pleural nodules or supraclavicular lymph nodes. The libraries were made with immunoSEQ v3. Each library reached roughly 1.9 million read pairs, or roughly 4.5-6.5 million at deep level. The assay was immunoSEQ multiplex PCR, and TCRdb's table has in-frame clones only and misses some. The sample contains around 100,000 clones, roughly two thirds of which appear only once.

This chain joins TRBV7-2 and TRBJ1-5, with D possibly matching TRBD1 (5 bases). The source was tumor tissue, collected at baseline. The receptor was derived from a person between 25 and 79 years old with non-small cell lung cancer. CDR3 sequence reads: CASSLSGQSWQPQHF. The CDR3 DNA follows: TGTGCCAGCAGCTTATCGGGGCAGTCGTGGCAGCCCCAGCATTTT.